The rows below give T cell receptor beta chains drawn from one sample of a study of T-cell reconstitution after alpha-beta-depleted transplantation in children. TCRdb used MiXCR to reprocess the PCR reads, holding one entry per CDR3 protein. Of about 190,000 distinct CDR3 sequences in the sample, over 8.5% were seen once. Sequencing used PBMCs, obtained before TCRalphabeta/CD19-depleted stem cell transplant. The receptors here all came from a boy aged 2-9 years with acute myeloid leukemia, due to receive a stem cell transplant. CDR3s include the opening cysteine and the closing phenylalanine or tryptophan. A D gene is named only where the DNA matches it firmly. Only some rows state a clone size, as once, few, many or a class for expanded clones.

abundance	j_gene	v_gene	d_gene	CDR3nt	CDR3aa
many	TRBJ2-3	TRBV4-1	.	TGCGCCAGCAGCCAAGAACGTCTGGGGACTGATACGCAGTATTTT	CASSQERLGTDTQYF
many	TRBJ2-1	TRBV20-1	TRBD2	TGCAGTGCTAGGGGACTAGCGGATCACAATGAGCAGTTCTTC	CSARGLADHNEQFF
many	TRBJ1-1	TRBV2	.	TGTGCCAGCAGTCCCGAGGGGGGGTTGGGAGCTTTCTTT	CASSPEGGLGAFF
many	TRBJ1-5	TRBV28	.	TGTGCCAGCAGTTTCATATTTTGGGGAGTTACTCAGCCCCAGCATTTT	CASSFIFWGVTQPQHF
many	TRBJ2-3	TRBV20-1	TRBD2	TGCAGTGCCCGAGCCGGCGGGGGTACGCAGTATTTT	CSARAGGGTQYF
many	TRBJ1-5	TRBV7-9	TRBD1	TGTGCCAGCAGCTCTTCAGGGGGGGAACAGCCCCAGCATTTT	CASSSSGGEQPQHF
many	TRBJ2-7	TRBV27	.	TGTGCCAGCAGTTTTGCCAGCCCCTACGAGCAGTACTTC	CASSFASPYEQYF
.	TRBJ2-7	TRBV20-1	.	TGCAGTGCTCCCCTGGGGGATGCGCACGAGCAGTACTTC	CSAPLGDAHEQYF
few	TRBJ1-6	TRBV4-1	.	TGCGCCAGCAGCCAACCAGCCGGGACATTAAATTCACCCCTCCACTTT	CASSQPAGTLNSPLHF
many	TRBJ1-6	TRBV12-3/TRBV12-4	.	TGTGCCAGCAGTCCTGGACTGTATAATTCACCCCTCCACTTT	CASSPGLYNSPLHF
.	TRBJ2-1	TRBV7-2	.	TGTGCCAGCACTCCTGTGGGCTCCTACAATGAGCAGTTCTTC	CASTPVGSYNEQFF
many	TRBJ1-1	TRBV11-2	.	TGTGCCAGCAAACCACAGGGTATGAACACTGAAGCTTTCTTT	CASKPQGMNTEAFF
many	TRBJ2-1	TRBV20-1	.	TGCAGTGCTAGGGTTGGTACTACGTACAATGAGCAGTTCTTC	CSARVGTTYNEQFF
many	TRBJ2-7	TRBV5-1	.	TGCGCCAGCAGCTTGGTGGCCCCGGGCGAGCAGTACTTC	CASSLVAPGEQYF
few	TRBJ1-4	TRBV30	TRBD1	TGTGCCTGGAGTGACAGGGGACTAGCCAATGAAAAACTGTTTTTT	CAWSDRGLANEKLFF
many	TRBJ2-3	TRBV24-1	.	TGTGCCACCAGTGATTTACAGGGACACACAGATACGCAGTATTTT	CATSDLQGHTDTQYF
many	TRBJ1-2	TRBV7-8	.	TGTGCCAGCAGCTTGAGGTCTAACTATGGCTACACCTTC	CASSLRSNYGYTF
many	TRBJ2-7	TRBV6-2/TRBV6-3	TRBD2	TGTGCCAGCCACGGACTAGCGGGAGGCTACGAGCAGTACTTC	CASHGLAGGYEQYF
many	TRBJ1-5	TRBV20-1	TRBD1	TGCAGTGCTAGGGACAGGGGGCGAGTCAATCAGCCCCAGCATTTT	CSARDRGRVNQPQHF
many	TRBJ2-1	TRBV25-1	.	TGTGCCAGCAGTGACGGGATCCATGAGCAGTTCTTC	CASSDGIHEQFF
many	TRBJ2-4	TRBV13	TRBD2	TGTGCCAGCATACCAAGGGGAGGGAACATTCAGTACTTC	CASIPRGGNIQYF
many	TRBJ2-6	TRBV20-1	.	TGCAGTGCTTCAAGTGGGGCTTCCTCTGGGGCCAACGTCCTGACTTTC	CSASSGASSGANVLTF
many	TRBJ2-7	TRBV10-3	.	TGTGCCATCAGGCAGGAAGGGAGGACGAGCTCCTACGAGCAGTACTTC	CAIRQEGRTSSYEQYF
many	TRBJ2-1	TRBV18	.	TGTGCCAGCTCACCCGGCGATTTCAATGAGCAGTTCTTC	CASSPGDFNEQFF
many	TRBJ1-1	TRBV12-3/TRBV12-4	.	TGTGCCAGCAGTTTAGTACAGGGCCGGACTGAAGCTTTCTTT	CASSLVQGRTEAFF
.	TRBJ2-7	TRBV29-1	TRBD1	TGCAGCGTCAGGGGGCTTCTGTACGAGCAGTACTTC	CSVRGLLYEQYF
many	TRBJ1-4	TRBV5-6	.	TGTGCCAGCAGCTTGTACTTGAATAATGAAAAACTGTTTTTT	CASSLYLNNEKLFF
.	TRBJ2-3	TRBV11-3	.	TGTGCCAGCAGCTCTCCGGTCACAGATACGCAGTATTTT	CASSSPVTDTQYF
.	TRBJ1-1	TRBV7-6	.	TGTGCCAGCAGCTTGGGGGATAGGGACACTGAAGCTTTCTTT	CASSLGDRDTEAFF
many	TRBJ2-5	TRBV20-1	TRBD1	TGCAGTGGGAAGACAGGGGCAGAGACCCAGTACTTC	CSGKTGAETQYF
many	TRBJ2-7	TRBV6-1	.	TGTGCCAGCAGAGACTTTGGCGGCGAGCAGTACTTC	CASRDFGGEQYF
many	TRBJ2-5	TRBV28	.	TGTGGCACTTCCGAACGGGAGACCCAGTACTTC	CGTSERETQYF
many	TRBJ2-3	TRBV7-9	TRBD2	TGTGCCAGCAGCGTAGCGGGACCATCCACAGATACGCAGTATTTT	CASSVAGPSTDTQYF
many	TRBJ1-2	TRBV20-1	.	TGCAGTGCTAGAAGACAACAAGGGGGCTATGGCTACACCTTC	CSARRQQGGYGYTF
many	TRBJ2-7	TRBV5-5	.	TGTGCCAGCAGCTTGTGGCAGGAAACCTACGAGCAGTACTTC	CASSLWQETYEQYF
many	TRBJ1-2	TRBV10-2	.	TGCGCCAGCAGTGAAGAGACTAACTATGGCTACACCTTC	CASSEETNYGYTF
many	TRBJ2-3	TRBV20-1	.	TGCAGTGCTAGAATTTGGGGTCTCCAGGATACGCAGTATTTT	CSARIWGLQDTQYF
.	TRBJ2-6	TRBV11-2	TRBD1	TGTGCCAGCAGCCGAGGAGGACAGGGGGCGCGTGGGGCCAACGTCCTGACTTTC	CASSRGGQGARGANVLTF
once	TRBJ1-1	TRBV20-1	.	TGCAGTGCTCCAGCGAGGGATAACACTGAAGCTTTCTTT	CSAPARDNTEAFF
many	TRBJ1-2	TRBV7-9	.	TGTGCCAGCAGCGCCCAGAGCCCGACAGCTGAAGATGGCTACACCTTC	CASSAQSPTAEDGYTF
many	TRBJ1-1	TRBV10-3	.	TGTGCCATCAGAAACGGACAGCAGAACACTGAAGCTTTCTTT	CAIRNGQQNTEAFF
many	TRBJ1-2	TRBV30	.	TGTGCCTGGAGTGTAATGCAGGGGAACTATGGCTACACCTTC	CAWSVMQGNYGYTF
many	TRBJ2-2	TRBV2	TRBD1	TGTGCCAGCAGCGCGACAGGGCTCGGGGAGCTGTTTTTT	CASSATGLGELFF
many	TRBJ1-2	TRBV20-1	TRBD1	TGCATGACGGACAGGGACGGGGTTGGCTACACCTTC	CMTDRDGVGYTF
.	TRBJ1-5	TRBV6-1	TRBD1	TGTGCCAGCAGCCCCGGGACAGGGGGCCGACAGCCCCAGCATTTT	CASSPGTGGRQPQHF
many	TRBJ2-1	TRBV20-1	.	TGCAGTGCTAGGGAGGGCGGTTCATCCAATGAGCAGTTCTTC	CSAREGGSSNEQFF
many	TRBJ2-7	TRBV7-2	TRBD2	TGTGCCAGCAGCCCTAGCTGGCTTAGCGGGAGATCCTACGAGCAGTACTTC	CASSPSWLSGRSYEQYF
many	TRBJ2-1	TRBV7-2	.	TGTGCCAGCAGCTTAAGCAGGGTAAATGAGCAGTTCTTC	CASSLSRVNEQFF
.	TRBJ2-3	TRBV2	TRBD1	TGTGCCAGCAGTGATCAGGGGGGCACAGATACGCAGTATTTT	CASSDQGGTDTQYF
.	TRBJ2-2	TRBV7-2	.	TGTGCCAGCAGCTTTTCGGGCCGGGAGCTGTTTTTT	CASSFSGRELFF